These T cell receptor beta chains were read from a single sample in a study of OX40 agonist ivuxolimab in advanced cancers. Clones were sequenced by immunoSEQ multiplex PCR, and TCRdb holds only the in-frame ones, with some missing. The table includes roughly 91,000 clones, 70% to 90% detected once. The source material was CD4+ or CD8+ T cells sorted from blood, sampled in a trial of the OX40 agonist ivuxolimab. These receptors all come from an adult with an advanced solid tumor such as melanoma, head and neck, liver or kidney cancer. CDR3s include the opening cysteine and the closing phenylalanine or tryptophan. The D gene is left open where the match is weak. Clone size, where shown, is once, few, many, or a class for clones that have expanded.

TRBV7-2	-	once	15	TRBJ2-1	CASSSPGSSYNEQFF	TGTGCCAGCAGCTCCCCGGGGAGCTCCTACAATGAGCAGTTCTTC
TRBV7-6	-	-	15	TRBJ1-5	CASSLYQGRSQPQHF	TGTGCCAGCAGCTTATATCAGGGGCGCTCTCAGCCCCAGCATTTT
TRBV30	-	-	12	TRBJ1-2	CAWSEGVYGYTF	TGTGCCTGGAGCGAGGGCGTCTATGGCTACACCTTC
TRBV10-3	-	-	16	TRBJ2-7	CAISESARLSSYEQYF	TGTGCCATCAGTGAGTCGGCCAGGCTATCATCCTACGAGCAGTACTTC
TRBV19	-	few	15	TRBJ2-7	CASSPRQTSSYEQYF	TGTGCCAGTAGCCCTCGACAGACTAGCTCCTACGAGCAGTACTTC
TRBV27	TRBD2	-	15	TRBJ2-1	CASSSRAGGPHEQFF	TGTGCCAGCAGTTCAAGAGCGGGGGGGCCCCATGAGCAGTTCTTC
TRBV10-1	-	-	13	TRBJ2-7	CASSPLLRGEQYF	TGCGCCAGCAGTCCCCTACTCAGGGGCGAGCAGTACTTC
TRBV29-1	-	-	18	TRBJ1-2	CSVEFRNKRLSKGYGYTF	TGCAGCGTTGAATTTCGGAACAAACGGTTATCCAAGGGCTATGGCTACACCTTC
TRBV4-1	-	-	13	TRBJ2-1	CASSQGLGERKFF	TGCGCCAGCAGCCAGGGCTTGGGTGAGAGAAAGTTCTTC
TRBV6-5	TRBD1	-	15	TRBJ2-7	CASSQTGAVPYEQYF	TGTGCCAGCAGTCAGACAGGGGCGGTCCCCTACGAGCAGTACTTC